The T cell receptor beta chain described here comes from a study of Graves' ophthalmopathy and Graves' hyperthyroidism. Regarding the study as a whole: Ophthalmopathy could be told apart from stable hyperthyroidism by a 13-signature model (around 90% sensitivity, roughly 81% specificity).

TCR beta CDR3 regions were amplified from RNA transcripts. An opening RT-PCR round employed HTBI primers and preceded a second-round multiplex PCR. TCRdb recomputed calls from the multiplex PCR reads with MiXCR, one row per CDR3 protein. The sample has approximately 500,000 distinct CDR3 sequences, approximately 14% seen once; the top ten hold 9.5% to 10%. CDR1 SGHKS and CDR2 YYEKEE come from the germline V gene (reference sequence). This CDR3 region has 15 residues. Trimming removed 3 bases at V and 2 bases at J, with 14 bases between. This clonotype has ten or more counts. As yet, its antigen is unknown.

The chain couples TRBV5-5 to TRBJ1-1; D uncertain. Sequencing used blood. The origin of this receptor is a woman between 25 and 40 years old with Graves' ophthalmopathy. CDR3 in amino acids: CASSSPPGGNTEAFF. The CDR3 DNA is TGTGCCAGCAGCTCCCCCCCAGGCGGAAACACTGAAGCTTTCTTT. Full variable domain (remainder filled in from reference TRBV5-5 and TRBJ1-1): DAGVTQSPTHLIKTRGQQVTLRCSPISGHKSVSWYQQVLGQGPQFIFQYYEKEERGRGNFPDRFSARQFPNYSSELNVNALLLGDSALYLCASSSPPGGNTEAFFGQGTRLTVV.